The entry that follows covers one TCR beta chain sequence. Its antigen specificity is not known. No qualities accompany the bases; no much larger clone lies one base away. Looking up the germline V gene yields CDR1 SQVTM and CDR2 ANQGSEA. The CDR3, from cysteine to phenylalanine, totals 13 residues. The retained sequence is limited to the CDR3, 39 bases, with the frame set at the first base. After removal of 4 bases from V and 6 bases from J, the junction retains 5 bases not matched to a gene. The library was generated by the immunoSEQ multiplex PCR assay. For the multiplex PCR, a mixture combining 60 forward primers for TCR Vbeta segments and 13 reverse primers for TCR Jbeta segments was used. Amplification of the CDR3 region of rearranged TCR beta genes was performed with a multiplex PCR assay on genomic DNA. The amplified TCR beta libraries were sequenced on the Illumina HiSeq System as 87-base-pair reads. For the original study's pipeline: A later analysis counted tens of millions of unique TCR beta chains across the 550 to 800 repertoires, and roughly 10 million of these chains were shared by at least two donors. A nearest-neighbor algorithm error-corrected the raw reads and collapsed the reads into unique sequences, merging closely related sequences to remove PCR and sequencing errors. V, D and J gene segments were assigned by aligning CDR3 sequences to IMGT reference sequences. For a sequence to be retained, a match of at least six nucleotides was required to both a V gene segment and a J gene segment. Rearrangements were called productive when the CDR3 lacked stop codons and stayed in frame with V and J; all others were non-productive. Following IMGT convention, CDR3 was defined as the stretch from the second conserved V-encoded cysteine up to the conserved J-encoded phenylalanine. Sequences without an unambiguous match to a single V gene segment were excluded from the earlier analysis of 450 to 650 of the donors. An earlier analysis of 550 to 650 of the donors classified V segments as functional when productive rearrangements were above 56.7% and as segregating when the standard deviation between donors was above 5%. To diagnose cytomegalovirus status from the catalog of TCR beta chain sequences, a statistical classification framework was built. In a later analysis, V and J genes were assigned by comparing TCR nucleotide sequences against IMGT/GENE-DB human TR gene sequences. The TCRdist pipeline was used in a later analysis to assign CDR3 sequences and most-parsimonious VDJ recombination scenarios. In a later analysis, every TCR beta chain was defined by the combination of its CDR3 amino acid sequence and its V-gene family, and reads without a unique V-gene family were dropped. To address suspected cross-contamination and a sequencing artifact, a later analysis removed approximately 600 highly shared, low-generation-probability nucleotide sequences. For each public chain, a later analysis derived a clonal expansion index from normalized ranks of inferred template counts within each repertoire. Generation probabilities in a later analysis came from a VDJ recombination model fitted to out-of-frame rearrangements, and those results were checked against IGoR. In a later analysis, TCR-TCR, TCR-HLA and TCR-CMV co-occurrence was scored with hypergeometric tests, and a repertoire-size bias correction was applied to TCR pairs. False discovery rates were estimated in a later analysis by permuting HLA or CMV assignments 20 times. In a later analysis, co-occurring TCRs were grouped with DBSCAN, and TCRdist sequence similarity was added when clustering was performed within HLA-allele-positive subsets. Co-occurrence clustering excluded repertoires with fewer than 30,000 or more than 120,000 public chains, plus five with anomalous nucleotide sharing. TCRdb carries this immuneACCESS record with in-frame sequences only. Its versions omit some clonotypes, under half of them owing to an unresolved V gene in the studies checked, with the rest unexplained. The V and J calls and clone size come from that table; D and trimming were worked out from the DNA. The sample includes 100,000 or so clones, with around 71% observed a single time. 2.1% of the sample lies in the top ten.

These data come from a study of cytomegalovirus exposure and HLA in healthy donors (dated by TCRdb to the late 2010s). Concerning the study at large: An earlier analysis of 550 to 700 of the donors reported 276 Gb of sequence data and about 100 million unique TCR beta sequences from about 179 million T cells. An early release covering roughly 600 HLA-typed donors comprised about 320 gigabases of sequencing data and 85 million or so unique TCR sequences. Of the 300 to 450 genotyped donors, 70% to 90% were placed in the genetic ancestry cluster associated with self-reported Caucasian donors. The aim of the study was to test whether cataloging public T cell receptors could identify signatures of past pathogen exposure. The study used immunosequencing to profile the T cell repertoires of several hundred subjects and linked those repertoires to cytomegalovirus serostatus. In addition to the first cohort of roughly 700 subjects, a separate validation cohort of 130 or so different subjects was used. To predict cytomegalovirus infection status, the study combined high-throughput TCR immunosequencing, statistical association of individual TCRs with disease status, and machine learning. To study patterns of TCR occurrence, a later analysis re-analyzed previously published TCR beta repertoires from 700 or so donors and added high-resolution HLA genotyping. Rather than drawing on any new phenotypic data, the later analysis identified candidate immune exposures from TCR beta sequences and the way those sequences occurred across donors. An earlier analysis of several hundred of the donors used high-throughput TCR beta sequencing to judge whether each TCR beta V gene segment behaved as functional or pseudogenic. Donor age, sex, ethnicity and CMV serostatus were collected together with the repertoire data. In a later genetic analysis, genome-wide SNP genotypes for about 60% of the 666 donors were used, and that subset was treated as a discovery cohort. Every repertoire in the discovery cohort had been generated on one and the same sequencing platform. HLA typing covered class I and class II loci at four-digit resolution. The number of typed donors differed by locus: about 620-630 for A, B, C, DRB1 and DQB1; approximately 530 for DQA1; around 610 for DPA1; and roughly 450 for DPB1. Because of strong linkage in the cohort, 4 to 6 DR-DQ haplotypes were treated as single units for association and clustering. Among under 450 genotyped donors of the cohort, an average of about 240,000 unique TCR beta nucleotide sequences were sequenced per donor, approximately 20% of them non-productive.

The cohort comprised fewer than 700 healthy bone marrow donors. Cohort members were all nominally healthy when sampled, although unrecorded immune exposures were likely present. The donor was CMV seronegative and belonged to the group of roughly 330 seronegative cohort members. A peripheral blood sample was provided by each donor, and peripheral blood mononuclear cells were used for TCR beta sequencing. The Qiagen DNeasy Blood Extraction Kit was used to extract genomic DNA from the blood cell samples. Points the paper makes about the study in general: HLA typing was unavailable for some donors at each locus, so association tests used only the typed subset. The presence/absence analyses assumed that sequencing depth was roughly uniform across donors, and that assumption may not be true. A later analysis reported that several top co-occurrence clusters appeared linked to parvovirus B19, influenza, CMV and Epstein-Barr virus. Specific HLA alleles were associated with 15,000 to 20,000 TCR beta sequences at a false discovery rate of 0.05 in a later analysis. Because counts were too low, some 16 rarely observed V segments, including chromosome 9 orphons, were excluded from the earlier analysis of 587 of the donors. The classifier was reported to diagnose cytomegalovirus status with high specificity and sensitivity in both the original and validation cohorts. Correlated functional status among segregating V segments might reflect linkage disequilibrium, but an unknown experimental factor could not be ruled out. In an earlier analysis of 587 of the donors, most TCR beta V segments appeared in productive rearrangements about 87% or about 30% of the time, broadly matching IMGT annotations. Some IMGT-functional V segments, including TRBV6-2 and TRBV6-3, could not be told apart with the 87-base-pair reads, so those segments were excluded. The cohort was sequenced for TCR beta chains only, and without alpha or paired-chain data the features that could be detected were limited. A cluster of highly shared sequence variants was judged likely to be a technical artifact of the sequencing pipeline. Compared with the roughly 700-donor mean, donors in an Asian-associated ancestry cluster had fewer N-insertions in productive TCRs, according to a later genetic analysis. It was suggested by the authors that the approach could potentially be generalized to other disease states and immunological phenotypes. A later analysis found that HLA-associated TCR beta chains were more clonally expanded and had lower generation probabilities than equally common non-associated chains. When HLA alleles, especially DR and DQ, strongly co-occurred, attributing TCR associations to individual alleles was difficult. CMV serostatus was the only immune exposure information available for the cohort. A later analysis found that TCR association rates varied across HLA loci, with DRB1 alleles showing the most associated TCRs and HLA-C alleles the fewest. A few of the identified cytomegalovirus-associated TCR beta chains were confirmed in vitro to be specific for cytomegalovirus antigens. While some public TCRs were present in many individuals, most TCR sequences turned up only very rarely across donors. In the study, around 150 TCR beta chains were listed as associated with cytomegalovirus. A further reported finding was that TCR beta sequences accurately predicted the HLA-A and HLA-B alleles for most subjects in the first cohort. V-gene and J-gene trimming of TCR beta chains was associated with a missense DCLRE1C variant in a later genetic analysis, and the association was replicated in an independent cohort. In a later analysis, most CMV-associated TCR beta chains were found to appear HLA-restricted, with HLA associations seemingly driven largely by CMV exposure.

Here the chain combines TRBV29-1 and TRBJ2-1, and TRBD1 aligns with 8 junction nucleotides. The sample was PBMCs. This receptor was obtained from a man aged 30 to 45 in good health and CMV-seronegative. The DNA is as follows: TGCAGCGTTGGACAGGGGTCGAGCAATGAGCAGTTCTTC. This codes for CSVGQGSSNEQFF.